This T cell receptor (beta chain) came from a study of shared clonotypes between healthy human individuals. Study-wide results and caveats: The study found lower generation probabilities in non-shared clonotypes than in those shared by all four donors.

A note on this clone: Its specificity is unknown.

The CDR3 consists of 15 residues. Germline V gene lookup returns CDR1 SGHTA and CDR2 FQGNSA. J lost 2 bases, V lost 5 bases, and 4 bases had no gene match. The test was conducted at deep level. Template for every sorted-subset replicate PCR totaled about 0.2 ug DNA, some 30,000 T cell genomes. Original analysis: Quality scores were absent from the junction-only immunoSEQ sequences, so filtering differed. Data came from immunoSEQ multiplex PCR; TCRdb stores just in-frame clones and leaves some out. For V, J and clone size, that table is used; D and trimming come from the DNA. The sample consists of approximately 980,000 clones, 76% of them appearing once.

The TCR originated in a man aged 18 to 30 in good health. The chain couples TRBV7-2 to TRBJ2-7, with TRBD2 matching over 12 bases. Sample: memory CD4+ T cells sorted from blood. The subset: CD45RA-negative fraction. This CDR3 is CASSPRTSGTYEQYF. The CDR3 region has the DNA TGTGCCAGCAGCCCCCGGACTAGCGGGACCTACGAGCAGTACTTC.